This T cell receptor beta chain was sequenced during a study of T-cell reconstitution after alpha-beta-depleted transplantation in children. Per the germline V gene, CDR1 is KGHDR and CDR2 is SFDVKD. V shed 10 bases and J shed 1 base, with 10 bases lying between them. The CDR3 runs 13 residues. Unique molecular identifiers featured in how the TCRbeta library was prepared. Via MiXCR, TCRdb re-called the PCR reads, giving one row per CDR3 protein. Of hundreds of thousands of distinct CDR3 sequences in the sample, around 13% are singletons; the top ten hold about 2%. The receptor was derived from a male patient under 18 who had a stem cell transplant for acute myeloid leukemia, so the T cells may come from the graft donor. The source material was PBMCs, mostly from graft donor cells, sampled 360 days after TCRalphabeta/CD19-depleted stem cell transplant. The chain is built from TRBV24-1 and TRBJ2-1; D is perhaps TRBD1 (6 bases). CDR3 loop: CATKGVSYNEQFF. The CDR3 coding sequence is TGTGCCACAAAGGGGGTATCCTACAATGAGCAGTTCTTC.